The 22 T cell receptor beta chains in this list originate from one sample, sequenced in a study of OX40 agonist ivuxolimab in advanced cancers. Repertoires were generated with immunoSEQ multiplex PCR, while TCRdb's copy carries only in-frame clones and drops some. The sample shows 100,000 or so clones, 92% of them seen only once. Material: CD4+ or CD8+ T cells sorted from blood, obtained in a trial of the OX40 agonist ivuxolimab. All receptors derive from an adult with an advanced solid tumor such as melanoma, head and neck, liver or kidney cancer.

The chain is built from TRBV21-1 and TRBJ2-1; the table's D call of TRBD2 was not tested on the DNA. TRBV21-1 is recorded as a pseudogene. The CDR3 length is 14 residues. CDR3 sequence: CASREIGTYNEQFF. In DNA, the CDR3 is TGTGCCAGCAGGGAGATAGGCACCTACAATGAGCAGTTCTTC.

This chain uses TRBV25-1 with TRBJ1-1; the D is unclear. The CDR3 has 16 amino acids. The germline CDR1 and CDR2 sequences are MGHDK and SYGVNS. Trimming took off 2 bases at V and 2 bases at J, with 15 bases between the two ends. The CDR3 loop is CASSEGPDAVNTEAFF. CDR3 in DNA: TGTGCCAGCAGTGAAGGCCCGGACGCCGTTAACACTGAAGCTTTCTTT.

This clone was seen a single time. The chain employs TRBV4-1 and TRBJ1-6; tentative D call: TRBD1 (6 bases). This CDR3 region has 17 residues. Trimming removed 3 bases from V and 10 bases from J, with 22 bases in between. The germline gives CDR1 MGHRA, CDR2 YSYEKL. CDR3: CASSQRTQAGRGSPLHF. The DNA for the CDR3 is TGCGCCAGCAGCCAGAGGACCCAGGCAGGGAGGGGGTCACCCCTCCACTTT.

The CDR3 coding sequence is TGTGCCAGCAAGGGACTGCAAGCTTTCTTT. This sequence encodes CASKGLQAFF. The chain has TRBV7-6 and TRBJ1-1; maybe TRBD1 (5 bases). Trimming removed 7 bases at V and 9 bases at J, with 9 bases between. The CDR3 sequence is 10 residues long. Per germline, CDR1 SGHVS and CDR2 FNYEAQ. Filled out from reference TRBV7-6 and TRBJ1-1, the complete variable domain reads GAGVSQSPRYKVTKRGQDVALRCDPISGHVSLYWYRQALGQGPEFLTYFNYEAQQDKSGLPNDRFSAERPEGSISTLTIQRTEQRDSAMYRCASKGLQAFFGQGTRLTVV.

The chain has TRBV10-1 and TRBJ2-3, with 9 bases identical to TRBD2. Trimming at V came to 0 bases and at J to 4 bases, leaving 5 bases not matched to a gene. Germline assignment: CDR1 WNHNN and CDR2 SYGVQD (reference sequence). There are 16 residues in the CDR3. CDR3 sequence reads: CASSESISGSSDTQYF. In DNA form, the CDR3 reads TGCGCCAGCAGTGAGTCAATTAGCGGGAGTTCAGATACGCAGTATTTT.

The chain has TRBV6-5 and TRBJ1-2; D remains ambiguous. Germline CDR1 and CDR2: MNHEY and SVGAGI. V lost 5 bases, J lost 3 bases, and 10 bases lay in between. The CDR3 has 13 residues. The CDR3 region has the DNA TGTGCCAGCAGTATAGGGTACGACTATGGCTACACCTTC. This translates into CASSIGYDYGYTF.

This chain links TRBV6-1 with TRBJ1-2; TRBD1 agrees at 10 bases. The ends lost 1 base at V and 1 base at J; junction bases unmatched: 6. Germline lookup yields CDR1 MNHNS and CDR2 SASEGT. CDR3 length equals 17 residues. The CDR3 DNA reads as TGTGCCAGCAGTGAAGGCAGGACAGGGGGTGTTAACTATGGCTACACCTTC. Its translation is CASSEGRTGGVNYGYTF.

In its sample, this clone was seen once. The chain employs TRBV9 and TRBJ2-3; 10 positions match TRBD2. V trimming: 7 bases; J trimming: 0 bases; junction bases outside the gene matches: 8. CDR1 is SGDLS and CDR2 is YYNGEE in the germline V gene. CDR3 length: 16 amino acids. This CDR3 reads CASGIPSGGSTDTQYF. The CDR3 nucleotides are TGTGCCAGCGGTATCCCTAGCGGGGGAAGCACAGATACGCAGTATTTT. The full variable domain, in which reference TRBV9 and TRBJ2-3 provide the parts outside the CDR3, is DSGVTQTPKHLITATGQRVTLRCSPRSGDLSVYWYQQSLDQGLQFLIQYYNGEERAKGNILERFSAQQFPDLHSELNLSSLELGDSALYFCASGIPSGGSTDTQYFGPGTRLTVL.

The gene calls are TRBV9 and TRBJ2-7; the D gene is possibly TRBD1 (7 bases). Trimming took off 3 bases at V and 1 base at J, with 11 bases between the two ends. Germline values: CDR1 SGDLS, CDR2 YYNGEE. The CDR3 contains 14 residues. This chain's CDR3 is CASSGRDSSYEQYF. For the CDR3, the DNA is TGTGCCAGCAGCGGGCGGGACAGTTCCTACGAGCAGTACTTC.

J is TRBJ1-1 and V is TRBV5-1; D is possibly TRBD1 (6 bases). The germline V and J ends were trimmed by 3 bases and 4 bases, with 16 bases remaining between them. Germline V gene lookup returns CDR1 SGHRS and CDR2 YFSETQ. The CDR3 contains 15 residues. CDR3 sequence: CASSSYREGSTEAFF. CDR3 nucleotide sequence: TGCGCCAGCAGCTCTTACAGGGAGGGGTCCACTGAAGCTTTCTTT.

This rearrangement joins TRBV2 to TRBJ2-1; D gene ambiguous. V gave up 5 bases and J gave up 8 bases, with 7 bases separating them. The germline CDR1 and CDR2 sequences are SNHLY and FYNNEI. The CDR3 has 11 residues. CDR3 bases: TGTGCCAGCAGTTTGGACGATGAGCAGTTCTTC. It encodes CASSLDDEQFF.

The rearrangement joins TRBV7-9 to TRBJ2-7; D unresolved. The CDR3 runs to 12 residues. Germline CDR1 is SEHNR and CDR2 is FQNEAQ (reference sequence). V lost 4 bases and J lost 5, with 9 bases in between. DNA for the CDR3: TGTGCCAGCAGCTCCAAGTATAACGAGCAGTACTTC. Translating gives CASSSKYNEQYF.

V is TRBV6-5 and J is TRBJ2-1; 11 bases are shared with TRBD2. The CDR3 is 13 residues long. Germline lookup yields CDR1 MNHEY and CDR2 SVGAGI. This CDR3 is CASTSGTLNEQFF. The CDR3 DNA is TGTGCTTCGACTAGCGGGACCCTCAATGAGCAGTTCTTC.

This chain connects TRBV28 to TRBJ2-5, with D maybe TRBD2 (7 bases). There are 13 residues in the CDR3. The germline V gene has CDR1 MDHEN and CDR2 SYDVKM. Trimming left V 10 bases short and J 5 bases short, with 17 bases between. CDR3: CATKGGAWETQYF. As DNA, the CDR3 is TGTGCCACCAAAGGGGGGGCATGGGAGACCCAGTACTTC.

This sequence joins TRBV11-2 and TRBJ2-3; 10 bases fit TRBD1. The CDR3 has 18 amino acids. After removal of 0 bases from V and 4 bases from J, the junction contained 10 bases not matched to a gene. From germline, CDR1 is SGHAT and CDR2 FQNNGV. The CDR3 region is CASSLDRWRQGASDTQYF. For the CDR3, the DNA is TGTGCCAGCAGCTTAGATCGGTGGAGACAGGGGGCTTCAGATACGCAGTATTTT.

The V and J genes are TRBV6-5 and TRBJ2-3, with D hard to call. Germline-derived CDR1 and CDR2 are MNHEY and SVGAGI. The CDR3 consists of 15 residues. Trimming removed 6 bases at V and 4 bases at J, with 17 bases between. CDR3: CASRPKSPEPDTQYF. CDR3 DNA: TGTGCCAGCAGGCCCAAGTCTCCCGAGCCAGATACGCAGTATTTT.

The chain couples TRBV9 to TRBJ2-1; D is ambiguous. This CDR3 is built from 13 residues. Germline CDR1 reads SGDLS; CDR2 reads YYNGEE. The V gene lost 2 bases and the J gene lost 7 bases, with 10 bases spanning the gap. In DNA form, the CDR3 reads TGTGCCAGCAGCGTTTGGGTCGGGAATGAGCAGTTCTTC. It is translated as CASSVWVGNEQFF.

V gene TRBV6-6 combines with J gene TRBJ1-2, with D maybe TRBD1 (6 bases). The CDR3 runs to 15 residues. The germline gives CDR1 MNHNY, CDR2 SVGAGI (reference sequence). V gave up 6 bases and J gave up 3 bases, with 17 bases separating them. CDR3 bases: TGTGCCAGCAGCCTGGCCGGGACACCGGACTATGGCTACACCTTC. Amino acid sequence: CASSLAGTPDYGYTF.

The chain is built from TRBV12-5 and TRBJ2-1; 10 bases line up with TRBD1. After removal of 1 base from V and 8 bases from J, the junction contained 5 bases not matched to a gene. Per germline, CDR1 LGHNT and CDR2 FRNRAP. This CDR3 region has 15 residues. Here the CDR3 reads CASGLGQGAEDEQFF. The CDR3 coding sequence is TGTGCTAGTGGTTTGGGACAGGGGGCAGAGGATGAGCAGTTCTTC. Combining the CDR3 with reference TRBV12-5 and TRBJ2-1 gives the whole variable domain DARVTQTPRHKVTEMGQEVTMRCQPILGHNTVFWYRQTMMQGLELLAYFRNRAPLDDSGMPKDRFSAEMPDATLATLKIQPSEPRDSAVYFCASGLGQGAEDEQFFGPGTRLTVL.

The CDR3 region is CASSSDYNSGANVLTF. The CDR3 DNA follows: TGTGCCAGCAGTTCAGATTACAACTCTGGGGCCAACGTCCTGACTTTC. The V and J genes are TRBV5-6 and TRBJ2-6; D remains unclear. V lost 5 bases to trimming and J lost 0 bases, with 12 bases between them. Germline CDR1 SGHDT, CDR2 YYEEEE. The CDR3 extends over 16 amino acids.

The V and J genes are TRBV11-3 and TRBJ2-3; D gene unclear. CDR3 length equals 17 residues. The V end lost 1 base, the J end lost 0 bases, and 14 bases lay between the germline ends. Germline V gene data show CDR1 as SGHNT and CDR2 as YENEEA. For the CDR3, the DNA is TGTGCCAGCAGCTTAGGGGTGAACTGGGCTAGCACAGATACGCAGTATTTT. This translates into CASSLGVNWASTDTQYF.

The chain joins TRBV9 to TRBJ1-3; D not resolved. CDR1 is SGDLS, CDR2 YYNGEE, per germline. The CDR3 covers 14 residues. Trimming left V 0 bases short and J 4 bases short, with 8 bases between. CDR3 region: CASSVGTVGNTIYF. The CDR3 nucleotides read TGTGCCAGCAGCGTAGGCACTGTGGGAAACACCATATATTTT.